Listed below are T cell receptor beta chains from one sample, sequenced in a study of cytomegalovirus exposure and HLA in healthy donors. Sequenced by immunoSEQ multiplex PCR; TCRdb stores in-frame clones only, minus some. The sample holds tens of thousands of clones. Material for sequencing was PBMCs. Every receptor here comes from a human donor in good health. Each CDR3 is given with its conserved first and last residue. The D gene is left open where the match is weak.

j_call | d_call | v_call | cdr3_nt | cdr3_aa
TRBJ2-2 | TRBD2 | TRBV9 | TGTGCCAGCAGTATTAGCGGGAAAAACACCGGGGAGCTGTTTTTT | CASSISGKNTGELFF
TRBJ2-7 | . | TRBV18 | TGTGCCAGCGCACAGGCTACGGCCGTGACAGGACCCCCAGGGTACTTC | CASAQATAVTGPPGYF
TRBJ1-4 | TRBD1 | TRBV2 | TGTGCCAGCAGGCCCGACAGGGGACCCAATGAAAAACTGTTTTTT | CASRPDRGPNEKLFF
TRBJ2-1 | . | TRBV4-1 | TGCGCCAGCAGCCAGGTTGGGGGGGGGCACCTGGGTGAGCAGTTCTTC | CASSQVGGGHLGEQFF
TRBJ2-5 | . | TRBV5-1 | TGCGCCAGCAGCTCCAGGGGTGAGACCCAGTACTTC | CASSSRGETQYF
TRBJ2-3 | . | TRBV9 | TGTGCCAGCAGCGTAGCGGAGGATACGCAGTATTTT | CASSVAEDTQYF
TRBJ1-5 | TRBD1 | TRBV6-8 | TGTGCCAGCAGTTTCCTGGACAGGTCCCAGCATTTT | CASSFLDRSQHF
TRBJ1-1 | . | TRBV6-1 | TGTGCCAGCAGTGCCGAGTGGGGGCGCGGGACTGAAGCTTTCTTT | CASSAEWGRGTEAFF
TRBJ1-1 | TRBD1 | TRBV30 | TGTGCCTGGACTCCGAAAAGGGGGCTGAACACTGAAGCTTTCTTT | CAWTPKRGLNTEAFF
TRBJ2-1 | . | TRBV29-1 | TGCAGCGTAGAAGTAGGACGGGGTGACAATGAGCAGTTCTTC | CSVEVGRGDNEQFF
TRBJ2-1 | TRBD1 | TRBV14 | TGTGCCAGCAGCCAAGATCACCAGGGGGCCCACAATGAGCAGTTCTTC | CASSQDHQGAHNEQFF
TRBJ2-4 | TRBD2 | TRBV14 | TGTGCCAGCAGCCAACACCTAGCGGGCGGCGGCATTCAGTACTTC | CASSQHLAGGGIQYF
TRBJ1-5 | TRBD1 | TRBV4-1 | TGCGCCAGCAGCCAAGAACTGCGGACAGGTCGAGCGTGGCAGCCCCAGCATTTT | CASSQELRTGRAWQPQHF
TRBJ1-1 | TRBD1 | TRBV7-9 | TGTGCCAGCAGCCAGGGGGACACTGAAGCTTTCTTT | CASSQGDTEAFF
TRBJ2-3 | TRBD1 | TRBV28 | TGTGCCAGCAGTTTAAGGGGGCCGGGGGATACGCAGTATTTT | CASSLRGPGDTQYF
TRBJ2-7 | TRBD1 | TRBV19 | TGTGCCAGTAGTATAACCGGGACAGGGGGCAACGAGCAGTACTTC | CASSITGTGGNEQYF
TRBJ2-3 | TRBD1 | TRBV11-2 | TGTGCCAGCAGCCCCGGACAGGGGTCAACAGATACGCAGTATTTT | CASSPGQGSTDTQYF
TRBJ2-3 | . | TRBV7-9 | TGTGCCAGCAGCCTAAGCACAGATACGCAGTATTTT | CASSLSTDTQYF
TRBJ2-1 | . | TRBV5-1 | TGCGCCAGCAGCCGAAGCGGTGAGACCTACAATGAGCAGTTCTTC | CASSRSGETYNEQFF
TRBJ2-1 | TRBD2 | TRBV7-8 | TGTGCCAGCAGCGAACTAGCGGGGGGGCTCGGGAGCAATGAGCAGTTCTTC | CASSELAGGLGSNEQFF
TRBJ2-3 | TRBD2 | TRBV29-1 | TGCAGCGTTGGCCCCGGGACTAGTATTAGTGGGGATACGCAGTATTTT | CSVGPGTSISGDTQYF
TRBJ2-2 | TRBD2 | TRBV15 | TGTGCCACCAGCAGAGACCCTGCACGGGGGGAGGACACCGGGGAGCTGTTTTTT | CATSRDPARGEDTGELFF
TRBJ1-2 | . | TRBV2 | TGTGCCAGCACGACGGAACAGGGCCAATATGGCTACACCTTC | CASTTEQGQYGYTF
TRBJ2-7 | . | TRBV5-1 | TGCGCCAGCAGCCACAACAGGGAAGTCTACGAGCAGTACTTC | CASSHNREVYEQYF